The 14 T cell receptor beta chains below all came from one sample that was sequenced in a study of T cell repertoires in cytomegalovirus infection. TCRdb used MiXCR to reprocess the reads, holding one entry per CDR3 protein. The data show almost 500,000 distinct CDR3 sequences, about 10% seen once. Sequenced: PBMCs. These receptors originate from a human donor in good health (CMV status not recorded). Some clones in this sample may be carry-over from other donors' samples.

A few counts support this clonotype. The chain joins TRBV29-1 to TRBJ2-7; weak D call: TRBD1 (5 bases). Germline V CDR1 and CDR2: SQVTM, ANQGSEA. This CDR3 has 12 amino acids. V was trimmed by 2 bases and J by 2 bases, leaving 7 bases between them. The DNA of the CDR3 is TGCAGCGTTGAATTGACAGCCTACGAGCAGTACTTC. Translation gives CSVELTAYEQYF.

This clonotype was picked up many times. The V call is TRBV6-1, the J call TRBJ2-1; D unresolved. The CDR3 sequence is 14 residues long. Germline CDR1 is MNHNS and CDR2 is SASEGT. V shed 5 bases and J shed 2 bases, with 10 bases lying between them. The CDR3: CASSTGRPYNEQFF. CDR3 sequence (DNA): TGTGCCAGCAGTACCGGACGGCCCTACAATGAGCAGTTCTTC.

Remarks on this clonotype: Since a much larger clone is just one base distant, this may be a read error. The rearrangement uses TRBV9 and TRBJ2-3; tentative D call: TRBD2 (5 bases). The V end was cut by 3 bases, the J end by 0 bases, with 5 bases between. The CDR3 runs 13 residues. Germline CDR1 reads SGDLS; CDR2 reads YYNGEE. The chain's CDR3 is CASSGTSTDTQYF. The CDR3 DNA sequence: TGTGCCAGCAGCGGGACTAGCACAGATACGCAGTATTTT.

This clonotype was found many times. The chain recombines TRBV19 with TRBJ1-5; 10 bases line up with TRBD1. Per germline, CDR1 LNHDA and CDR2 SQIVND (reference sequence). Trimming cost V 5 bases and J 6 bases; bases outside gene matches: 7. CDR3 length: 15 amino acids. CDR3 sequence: CASSRDRGFGQPQHF. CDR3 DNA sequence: TGTGCCAGTAGTCGGGACAGGGGATTTGGTCAGCCCCAGCATTTT.

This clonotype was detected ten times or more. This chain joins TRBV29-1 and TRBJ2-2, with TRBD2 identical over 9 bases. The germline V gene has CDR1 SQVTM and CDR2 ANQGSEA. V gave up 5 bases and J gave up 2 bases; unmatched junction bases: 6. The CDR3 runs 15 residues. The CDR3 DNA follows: TGCAGCGTTTCCCGTAGCGGGGGCAACACCGGGGAGCTGTTTTTT. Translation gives CSVSRSGGNTGELFF.

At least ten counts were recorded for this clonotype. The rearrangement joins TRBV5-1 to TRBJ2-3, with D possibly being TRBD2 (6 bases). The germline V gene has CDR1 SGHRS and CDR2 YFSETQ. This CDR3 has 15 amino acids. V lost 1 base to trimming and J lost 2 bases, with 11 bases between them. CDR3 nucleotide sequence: TGCGCCAGCAGCTTGCGGGGGACCTCCACAGATACGCAGTATTTT. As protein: CASSLRGTSTDTQYF.

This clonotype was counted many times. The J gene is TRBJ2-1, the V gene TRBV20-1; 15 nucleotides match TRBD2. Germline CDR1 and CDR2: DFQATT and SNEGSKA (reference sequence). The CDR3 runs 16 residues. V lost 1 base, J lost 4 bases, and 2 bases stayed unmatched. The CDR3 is CSARGTSGRAYNEQFF. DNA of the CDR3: TGCAGTGCTAGAGGGACTAGCGGGAGGGCTTACAATGAGCAGTTCTTC.

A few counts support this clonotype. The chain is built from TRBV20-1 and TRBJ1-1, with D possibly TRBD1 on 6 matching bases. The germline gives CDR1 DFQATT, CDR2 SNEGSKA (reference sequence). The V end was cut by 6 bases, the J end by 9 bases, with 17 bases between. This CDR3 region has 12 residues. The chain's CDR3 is CSAREPGTQAFF. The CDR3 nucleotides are TGCAGTGCCCGGGAGCCCGGGACACAAGCTTTCTTT.

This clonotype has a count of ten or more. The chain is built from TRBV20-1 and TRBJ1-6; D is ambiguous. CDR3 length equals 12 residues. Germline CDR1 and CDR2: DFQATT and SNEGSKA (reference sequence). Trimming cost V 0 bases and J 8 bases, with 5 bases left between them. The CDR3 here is CSARDSDSPLHF. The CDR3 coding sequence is TGCAGTGCTAGAGATAGCGATTCACCCCTCCACTTT.

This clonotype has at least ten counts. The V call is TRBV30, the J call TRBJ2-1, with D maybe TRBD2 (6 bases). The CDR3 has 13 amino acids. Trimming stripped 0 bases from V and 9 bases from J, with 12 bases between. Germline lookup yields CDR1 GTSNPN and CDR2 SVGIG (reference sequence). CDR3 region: CAWSVLLGGEQFF. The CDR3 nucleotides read TGTGCCTGGAGTGTACTCTTGGGGGGTGAGCAGTTCTTC. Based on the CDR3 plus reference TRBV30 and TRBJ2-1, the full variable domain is SQTIHQWPATLVQPVGSPLSLECTVEGTSNPNLYWYRQAAGRGLQLLFYSVGIGQISSEVPQNLSASRPQDRQFILSSKKLLLSDSGFYLCAWSVLLGGEQFFGPGTRLTVL.

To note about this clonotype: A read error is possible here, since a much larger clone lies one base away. The CDR3 here is CSARATSGNNEQFF. The CDR3 DNA follows: TGCAGTGCTAGAGCGACTAGCGGGAATAATGAGCAGTTCTTC. The chain employs TRBV20-1 and TRBJ2-1; TRBD2 matches 11 bases. The CDR3 length is 14 residues. CDR1 DFQATT and CDR2 SNEGSKA come from the germline V gene (reference sequence). The junction had 3 bases not matched to a gene; V was cut back by 1 base and J by 7 bases.

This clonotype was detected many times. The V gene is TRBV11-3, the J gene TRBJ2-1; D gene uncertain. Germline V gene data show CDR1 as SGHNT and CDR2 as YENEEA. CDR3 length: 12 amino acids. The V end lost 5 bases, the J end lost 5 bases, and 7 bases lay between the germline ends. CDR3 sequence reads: CASSGWDNEQFF. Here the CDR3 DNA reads TGTGCCAGCAGCGGATGGGACAATGAGCAGTTCTTC.

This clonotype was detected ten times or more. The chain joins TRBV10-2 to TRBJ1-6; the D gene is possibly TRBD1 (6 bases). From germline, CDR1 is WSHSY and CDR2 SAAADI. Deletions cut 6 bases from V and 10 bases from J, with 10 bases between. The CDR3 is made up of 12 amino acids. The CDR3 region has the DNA TGCGCCAGCAGGGGCAGGGGATCACCCCTCCACTTT. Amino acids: CASRGRGSPLHF.

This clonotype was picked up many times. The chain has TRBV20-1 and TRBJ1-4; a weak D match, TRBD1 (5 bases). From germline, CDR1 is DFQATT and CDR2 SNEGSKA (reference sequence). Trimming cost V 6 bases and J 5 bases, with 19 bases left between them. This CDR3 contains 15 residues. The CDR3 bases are TGCAGTGCACAGTGGGCCGGGACGTCGAATGAAAAACTGTTTTTT. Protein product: CSAQWAGTSNEKLFF.